These 8 T cell receptor beta chains were sequenced from one sample in a study of radiotherapy plus CTLA-4 blockade in lung cancer. TCRdb keeps only in-frame clones here, not all; method: immunoSEQ multiplex PCR. The table records tens of thousands of clones, roughly three quarters of them present only once. Sequencing was performed on peripheral blood, taken from a patient treated with radiotherapy plus ipilimumab. Source of these receptors: a human donor with non-small cell lung cancer who had stable disease on radiotherapy plus ipilimumab.

This clone was recorded a few times. The CDR3 sequence is CASSLGLAAYNEQFF. In DNA form, the CDR3 reads TGTGCCAGCAGCTTGGGACTAGCGGCCTACAATGAGCAGTTCTTC. The V call is TRBV5-6, the J call TRBJ2-1; 9 positions agree with TRBD2. From germline, CDR1 is SGHDT and CDR2 YYEEEE. The ends lost 0 bases at V and 2 bases at J; junction bases unmatched: 0. This CDR3 comprises 15 residues.

This clone was detected only a few times. This chain connects TRBV7-9 to TRBJ1-2; D unresolved. V shed 6 bases and J shed 5 bases, with 13 bases lying between them. Germline V gene lookup returns CDR1 SEHNR and CDR2 FQNEAQ (reference sequence). The CDR3 has 13 amino acids. Here the CDR3 reads CASRIDELYGYTF. DNA of the CDR3: TGTGCCAGCAGAATAGATGAATTGTATGGCTACACCTTC.

This clone was seen more than once but under ten times. This chain joins TRBV11-2 and TRBJ1-2; D remains unclear. The V gene lost 6 bases and the J gene lost 4 bases, with 15 bases spanning the gap. The germline CDR1 and CDR2 sequences are SGHAT and FQNNGV. CDR3 size: 14 residues. The CDR3 protein is CASSLTRTGYGYTF. Written as DNA, the CDR3 is TGTGCCAGCAGTCTTACTCGGACGGGCTATGGCTACACCTTC.

J is TRBJ1-1 and V is TRBV5-6, with 8 nucleotides matching TRBD1. Trimming cost V 2 bases and J 2 bases; bases outside gene matches: 5. Germline CDR1 is SGHDT and CDR2 is YYEEEE. The CDR3 length is 15 residues. CDR3 sequence reads: CASSFMDRANTEAFF. The CDR3 DNA reads as TGTGCCAGCAGCTTCATGGACAGGGCTAACACTGAAGCTTTCTTT.

The V gene is TRBV19, the J gene TRBJ1-1; D unclear. The CDR3 consists of 13 residues. Germline V lookup: CDR1 LNHDA, CDR2 SQIVND (reference sequence). Trimming cost V 7 bases and J 3 bases, with 12 bases left between them. The CDR3, as DNA: TGTGCCAGTACTTCAGCCCTGGACACTGAAGCTTTCTTT. It specifies CASTSALDTEAFF.

V usage is TRBV11-3 and J usage is TRBJ2-5; the D call may be TRBD1 or TRBD2 (6 bases each). The CDR3 totals 14 residues. The germline gives CDR1 SGHNT, CDR2 YENEEA. The V and J ends lost 1 base and 5 bases respectively, with 11 bases between them. CDR3 sequence reads: CASSLAGGGETQYF. CDR3 nucleotide sequence: TGTGCCAGCAGCTTAGCCGGGGGCGGGGAGACCCAGTACTTC.

J is TRBJ1-1 and V is TRBV9, with D maybe TRBD1 (5 bases). Germline V gene data show CDR1 as SGDLS and CDR2 as YYNGEE. This CDR3 spans 15 amino acids. V was cut by 3 bases and J by 4 bases, with 16 bases left in between. The CDR3 protein is CASSGGSYDRTEAFF. The CDR3 coding sequence is TGTGCCAGCAGCGGGGGGTCGTATGATCGCACTGAAGCTTTCTTT.

V gene TRBV27 combines with J gene TRBJ2-5; 8 bases map to TRBD1. CDR1 and CDR2 (germline): MNHEY, SMNVEV (reference sequence). V lost 6 bases and J lost 4; bases outside the gene matches: 7. This CDR3 comprises 14 residues. Here the CDR3 DNA reads TGTGCCAGCAGCCTGGACAGGGTCTCAGAGACCCAGTACTTC. Its protein product is CASSLDRVSETQYF.